The 30 T cell receptor beta chains below were found in one sample sequenced in a study of blood T cell repertoires in COVID-19. TCRdb's copy holds only in-frame clones and misses some; the assay was immunoSEQ multiplex PCR. The table has about 74,000 clones, roughly 81% seen once; the top ten hold around 35%. The source material was peripheral blood. Every receptor here comes from a man between 65 and 79 years old with acute or convalescent COVID-19.

The V call is TRBV14, the J call TRBJ1-2; D is unclear. Trimming left V 3 bases short and J 3 bases short, with 8 bases between. Germline lookup yields CDR1 SGHDN and CDR2 FVKESK. This CDR3 region has 13 residues. The CDR3 DNA reads TGTGCCAGCAGCCAGCAGATCGACTATGGCTACACCTTC. Protein product: CASSQQIDYGYTF.

The chain uses TRBV19 and TRBJ1-6; 7 nucleotides line up with TRBD1. The junction had 5 bases not matched to a gene; V was cut back by 5 bases and J by 7 bases. The CDR3 is 14 residues long. CDR1 is LNHDA and CDR2 is SQIVND in the germline V gene (reference sequence). The CDR3, as DNA: TGTGCCAGTAGTGAAGACAGGGACAATTCACCCCTCCACTTT. This translates into CASSEDRDNSPLHF.

This chain uses TRBV3-1 (or the pseudogene TRBV3-2) with TRBJ2-7; D is perhaps TRBD1 (5 bases). Per the germline V gene, CDR1 is LGHDT and CDR2 is YNNKEL (reference sequence). V was trimmed by 1 base and J by 2 bases, leaving 9 bases between them. The CDR3 has 14 residues. Here the CDR3 reads CASSQVLGPYEQYF. The CDR3 bases are TGTGCCAGCAGCCAAGTTTTGGGGCCCTACGAGCAGTACTTC.

The V and J genes are TRBV29-1 and TRBJ2-7; 7 bases align to TRBD1. The CDR3 runs to 14 residues. J gave up 6 bases and V 5 bases, and 13 bases lay outside the gene matches. CDR1 SQVTM and CDR2 ANQGSEA come from the germline V gene. The DNA of the CDR3 is TGCAGCGTTAATCTCGGGACAGCGGCTGGCGAGCAGTACTTC. Its translation: CSVNLGTAAGEQYF.

The CDR3 nucleotides read TGTGCCAGTGGGGTGGGTGGAGGGGCGGTTATTTCTGAAGCTTTCTTT. Residues: CASGVGGGAVISEAFF. The chain links TRBV19 to TRBJ1-1, with D tentatively TRBD1 (5 bases). The V gene's germline CDR1 is LNHDA and CDR2 SQIVND (reference sequence). Between the trimmed V and J ends, which lost 8 bases and 6 bases, there was a span of 25 bases. The CDR3 spans 16 residues. Drawing the rest from reference TRBV19 and TRBJ1-1, the complete variable domain is DGGITQSPKYLFRKEGQNVTLSCEQNLNHDAMYWYRQDPGQGLRLIYYSQIVNDFQKGDIAEGYSVSREKKESFPLTVTSAQKNPTAFYLCASGVGGGAVISEAFFGQGTRLTVV.

J is TRBJ2-7 and V is TRBV5-1, with 9 bases that match TRBD2. Trimming cost V 0 bases and J 2 bases; bases outside gene matches: 3. The CDR3 length is 15 residues. Germline V gives CDR1 SGHRS, CDR2 YFSETQ. Here the CDR3 DNA reads TGCGCCAGCAGCTTGGGAGCGGGGGGCGCCTACGAGCAGTACTTC. Encoded protein: CASSLGAGGAYEQYF.

The CDR3 region is CASMGREFSTDTQYF. Written as DNA, the CDR3 is TGTGCCAGCATGGGTCGGGAGTTTAGCACAGATACGCAGTATTTT. The chain employs TRBV2 and TRBJ2-3; tentative D call: TRBD2 (6 bases). Germline assignment: CDR1 SNHLY and CDR2 FYNNEI. The CDR3 is made up of 15 amino acids. V shed 7 bases and J shed 0 bases, with 14 bases lying between them.

V usage is TRBV28 and J usage is TRBJ2-2; D may be TRBD2 (5 bases). The CDR3 contains 14 residues. Trimming took off 2 bases at V and 7 bases at J, with 11 bases between the two ends. Germline values: CDR1 MDHEN, CDR2 SYDVKM. CDR3 DNA sequence: TGTGCCAGCAGTTTACCGGCGGGCCACGGGGAGCTGTTTTTT. Translation gives CASSLPAGHGELFF.

The rearrangement uses TRBV25-1 and TRBJ2-1, with 10 bases aligning to TRBD1. The junction had 9 bases not matched to a gene; V was cut back by 3 bases and J by 10 bases. The CDR3 is 15 residues long. Germline assignment: CDR1 MGHDK and CDR2 SYGVNS. The CDR3 DNA is TGTGCCAGCAGTGATCCAGGGACAGGGGATAGGGAGCAGTTCTTC. Translation: CASSDPGTGDREQFF.

The chain employs TRBV7-6 and TRBJ2-6, with TRBD1 matching 10 bases. The CDR3 sequence is 18 residues long. V trimming: 4 bases; J trimming: 0 bases; junction bases outside the gene matches: 6. Germline-derived CDR1 and CDR2 are SGHVS and FNYEAQ. DNA of the CDR3: TGTGCCAGCAGCTCGCGGACAGGGGGAGTCTCTGGGGCCAACGTCCTGACTTTC. Translated: CASSSRTGGVSGANVLTF.

V gene TRBV3-1 (or the pseudogene TRBV3-2) combines with J gene TRBJ2-7; D call uncertain. Between the trimmed V and J ends, which lost 2 bases and 7 bases, there was a span of 6 bases. This CDR3 comprises 11 residues. Germline lookup yields CDR1 LGHDT and CDR2 YNNKEL (reference sequence). This CDR3 is CASSQTWEQYF. CDR3 DNA: TGTGCCAGCAGCCAAACTTGGGAGCAGTACTTC.

The V call is TRBV7-3, the J call TRBJ2-6, with 7 bases lining up with TRBD2. V was pared by 2 bases and J by 0 bases, with 10 bases of the junction left unmatched. Germline V gene lookup returns CDR1 SGHTA and CDR2 FQGTGA. The CDR3 loop spans 19 amino acids. In DNA form, the CDR3 reads TGTGCCAGCAGCTTAGAGGGTAGCGGGTGGGGCTCTGGGGCCAACGTCCTGACTTTC. Translated: CASSLEGSGWGSGANVLTF.

This chain joins TRBV15 and TRBJ2-5; 7 bases line up with TRBD2. CDR1 LNHNV and CDR2 YYDKDF come from the germline V gene (reference sequence). V lost 7 bases and J lost 5; bases outside the gene matches: 10. CDR3 size: 14 residues. In DNA, the CDR3 is TGTGCCACCAAGCGGGGAGTCAGTTTTGAGACCCAGTACTTC. Protein sequence: CATKRGVSFETQYF.

V is TRBV11-3 and J is TRBJ2-1, with 7 bases matching TRBD1. Germline V gene data show CDR1 as SGHNT and CDR2 as YENEEA. V lost 5 bases, J lost 3 bases, and 10 bases stayed unmatched. The CDR3 is 16 amino acids. Here the CDR3 reads CASSPRQGSVYNEQFF. CDR3 sequence (DNA): TGTGCCAGCAGCCCTAGACAGGGAAGCGTCTACAATGAGCAGTTCTTC. The variable domain in full, with the rest retrieved from reference TRBV11-3 and TRBJ2-1, is EAGVVQSPRYKIIEKKQPVAFWCNPISGHNTLYWYLQNLGQGPELLIRYENEEAVDDSQLPKDRFSAERLKGVDSTLKIQPAELGDSAVYLCASSPRQGSVYNEQFFGPGTRLTVL.

The rearrangement joins TRBV7-3 to TRBJ2-1; a possible D gene is TRBD2 (6 bases). The V end lost 1 base, the J end lost 0 bases, and 10 bases lay between the germline ends. The germline gives CDR1 SGHTA, CDR2 FQGTGA. The CDR3 runs 16 residues. This CDR3 reads CASSLIGGSSYNEQFF. CDR3 nucleotides: TGTGCCAGCAGCTTAATTGGAGGGAGCTCCTACAATGAGCAGTTCTTC.

The chain employs TRBV6-5 and TRBJ2-7, with D maybe TRBD1 (5 bases). From germline, CDR1 is MNHEY and CDR2 SVGAGI. Trimming shortened V by 0 bases and J by 2 bases, and 11 bases separated the two germline ends. This CDR3 has 15 amino acids. CDR3 DNA sequence: TGTGCCAGCAGTTACTCGACAGCCCCGGCCTACGAGCAGTACTTC. Protein sequence: CASSYSTAPAYEQYF.

The rearrangement uses TRBV7-9 and TRBJ2-1, with TRBD1 identical over 10 bases. Germline lookup yields CDR1 SEHNR and CDR2 FQNEAQ (reference sequence). The CDR3 has 16 amino acids. The V gene end was trimmed by 5 bases and the J gene end by 5 bases; junction bases not matched to a gene: 9. The CDR3 region is CASSRRRDRGHNEQFF. In DNA, the CDR3 is TGTGCCAGCAGCCGAAGGAGGGACAGGGGACACAATGAGCAGTTCTTC.

The V call is TRBV3-1 (or the pseudogene TRBV3-2), the J call TRBJ1-1; D uncertain. CDR1 and CDR2 from the germline V gene are LGHDT and YNNKEL (reference sequence). The V end lost 2 bases, the J end lost 0 bases, and 10 bases lay between the germline ends. The CDR3 totals 15 residues. CDR3 protein: CASSQSGYMNTEAFF. CDR3 bases: TGTGCCAGCAGCCAAAGCGGGTACATGAACACTGAAGCTTTCTTT.

This clone was seen once. This chain connects TRBV6-5 to TRBJ2-2; 8 nucleotides agree with TRBD1. This CDR3 is 13 amino acids long. Germline V CDR1 and CDR2: MNHEY, SVGAGI. Losses at the gene ends were 7 bases for V and 7 bases for J; bases not matched to a gene: 5. The CDR3 nucleotides read TGTGCCAGCACTCCGACAGGGGTCGGGGAGCTGTTTTTT. Its protein product is CASTPTGVGELFF.

This clone was counted a few times. The chain employs TRBV5-6 and TRBJ2-6, with TRBD2 as a possible D gene (5 bases). The CDR3 has 15 residues. The germline V gene has CDR1 SGHDT and CDR2 YYEEEE. Trimming stripped 5 bases from V and 4 bases from J, with 13 bases between. The CDR3 sequence: CASSTRGTGANVLTF. DNA for the CDR3: TGTGCCAGCAGTACCCGGGGTACCGGGGCCAACGTCCTGACTTTC.

The J gene is TRBJ2-1, the V gene TRBV4-1, with a weak D call TRBD2 (5 bases). The CDR3 loop spans 16 amino acids. V gave up 4 bases and J gave up 10 bases, with 23 bases separating them. Looked up from germline, CDR1 is MGHRA and CDR2 is YSYEKL. DNA for the CDR3: TGCGCCAGCAGCCCTTCGATTGGGCTCGCACGAGGGGAGCAGTTCTTC. Residues: CASSPSIGLARGEQFF.

V gene TRBV19 combines with J gene TRBJ1-5, with D maybe TRBD1 (6 bases). The CDR3 is 14 amino acids. V shed 2 bases and J shed 7 bases, with 12 bases lying between them. Germline loops: CDR1 LNHDA, CDR2 SQIVND (reference sequence). DNA of the CDR3: TGTGCCAGTAGTATAAGGGGACAAGTGCAGCCCCAGCATTTT. This codes for CASSIRGQVQPQHF. Supplemented by reference TRBV19 and TRBJ1-5, the full variable domain reads DGGITQSPKYLFRKEGQNVTLSCEQNLNHDAMYWYRQDPGQGLRLIYYSQIVNDFQKGDIAEGYSVSREKKESFPLTVTSAQKNPTAFYLCASSIRGQVQPQHFGDGTRLSIL.

V gene TRBV4-3 combines with J gene TRBJ2-5, with D tentatively TRBD2 (6 bases). Germline assignment: CDR1 LGHNA and CDR2 YSLEER. Deletions cut 0 bases from V and 8 bases from J, with 13 bases between. The CDR3 consists of 14 residues. The CDR3 DNA is TGCGCCAGCAGCCAAGATCGGGGGATGGGTACCCAGTACTTC. Its protein product is CASSQDRGMGTQYF.

The genes are TRBV12-3 or TRBV12-4 and TRBJ1-1; a weak D match, TRBD1 (5 bases). The V end was cut by 6 bases, the J end by 4 bases, with 12 bases between. The CDR3 extends over 13 amino acids. Here the CDR3 DNA reads TGTGCCAGCAGCTCCGGCCAGGGCACTGAAGCTTTCTTT. It yields the protein CASSSGQGTEAFF.

J is TRBJ2-7 and V is TRBV25-1; D may be TRBD1 (7 bases). Germline V gene data show CDR1 as MGHDK and CDR2 as SYGVNS. V was pared by 6 bases and J by 7 bases, with 19 bases between. This CDR3 is built from 14 residues. Here the CDR3 reads CASSPAGQWREQYF. The CDR3 nucleotides are TGTGCCAGCAGCCCCGCGGGACAGTGGCGGGAGCAGTACTTC.

This clone occurred a few times. This chain joins TRBV7-9 and TRBJ1-2; D is uncertain. Deletions cut 1 base from V and 6 bases from J, with 9 bases between. Germline CDR1 SEHNR, CDR2 FQNEAQ (reference sequence). The CDR3 is made up of 13 amino acids. The chain's CDR3 is CASSLVRGNGYTF. The CDR3 coding sequence is TGTGCCAGCAGCTTAGTCCGGGGTAATGGCTACACCTTC. The variable domain in full, with the rest retrieved from reference TRBV7-9 and TRBJ1-2, is DTGVSQNPRHKITKRGQNVTFRCDPISEHNRLYWYRQTLGQGPEFLTYFQNEAQLEKSRLLSDRFSAERPKGSFSTLEIQRTEQGDSAMYLCASSLVRGNGYTFGSGTRLTVV.

This clone was counted once. V gene TRBV2 combines with J gene TRBJ2-7, with D perhaps matching TRBD1 (6 bases). The V and J ends lost 3 bases and 5 bases respectively, with 11 bases between them. The CDR3 totals 13 residues. CDR1 is SNHLY, CDR2 FYNNEI, per germline. DNA of the CDR3: TGTGCCAGCAGTGACCCAGGGGCCCACGAGCAGTACTTC. Protein: CASSDPGAHEQYF.

In its sample, this clone was seen once. The V and J genes are TRBV10-3 and TRBJ2-7; the match to TRBD1 covers 11 bases. Germline CDR1 is ENHRY and CDR2 is SYGVKD. V trimming: 1 base; J trimming: 4 bases; junction bases outside the gene matches: 3. This CDR3 has 15 amino acids. CDR3 region: CAISELGQGVYEQYF. Here the CDR3 DNA reads TGTGCCATCAGTGAGTTGGGACAGGGGGTTTACGAGCAGTACTTC.

The rearrangement links TRBV18 to TRBJ1-6; D remains unclear. The germline V gene encodes CDR1 KGHSH and CDR2 LQKENI. This CDR3 contains 15 residues. The V end was cut by 2 bases, the J end by 5 bases, with 10 bases between. DNA of the CDR3: TGTGCCAGCTCACCAGACACACTTAATAATTCACCCCTCCACTTT. Protein product: CASSPDTLNNSPLHF.

This chain joins TRBV27 and TRBJ1-5, with D tentatively TRBD1 (5 bases). V lost 8 bases and J 6 bases, leaving 14 bases between the germline ends. Germline V gene lookup returns CDR1 MNHEY and CDR2 SMNVEV (reference sequence). CDR3 length equals 13 residues. CDR3 sequence: CASAAGGSQPQHF. CDR3 nucleotide sequence: TGTGCCAGCGCCGCCGGGGGAAGTCAGCCCCAGCATTTT.